This T cell receptor (beta chain) emerged from a study of vaccination effects on CD4 cells after COVID-19. Study details: Samples were taken post-vaccine, and their median timing was 72 days after the second dose. General study results and limits: At late timepoints after vaccination, vaccine- and infection-induced clones shrank markedly.

TCRdb keeps only in-frame clones here, not all; method: immunoSEQ multiplex PCR. The sample consists of 17,000 or so clones, around 76% of them appearing once. Antigen-specific CD4+ T cells were first expanded with viral peptide pools by the ViraFEST assay and only then sequenced. Researchers isolated CD4+ T cells once around 11 days of culture had elapsed. Infection dated between March and December 2020, before the Alpha, Beta and Delta variants reached the United States. Participants completed two doses of the BNT162b2 or mRNA-1273 vaccine. Concerning this clone itself: What it recognizes is unknown.

The V gene lost 6 bases and the J gene lost 2 bases, with 14 bases spanning the gap. CDR1 and CDR2 from the germline V gene are MNHEY and SVGAGI. This CDR3 region has 14 residues. The sample in question was CD4+ T cells from PBMCs cultured with SARS-CoV-2 spike peptides, obtained after COVID-19 vaccination. This TCR was recovered from a human donor who had a prior SARS-CoV-2 infection. J is TRBJ2-7 and V is TRBV6-5; D is perhaps TRBD2 (5 bases). As DNA, the CDR3 is TGTGCCAGCAGCCAACGCGACGGGGCCTACGAGCAGTACTTC. It codes for CASSQRDGAYEQYF.